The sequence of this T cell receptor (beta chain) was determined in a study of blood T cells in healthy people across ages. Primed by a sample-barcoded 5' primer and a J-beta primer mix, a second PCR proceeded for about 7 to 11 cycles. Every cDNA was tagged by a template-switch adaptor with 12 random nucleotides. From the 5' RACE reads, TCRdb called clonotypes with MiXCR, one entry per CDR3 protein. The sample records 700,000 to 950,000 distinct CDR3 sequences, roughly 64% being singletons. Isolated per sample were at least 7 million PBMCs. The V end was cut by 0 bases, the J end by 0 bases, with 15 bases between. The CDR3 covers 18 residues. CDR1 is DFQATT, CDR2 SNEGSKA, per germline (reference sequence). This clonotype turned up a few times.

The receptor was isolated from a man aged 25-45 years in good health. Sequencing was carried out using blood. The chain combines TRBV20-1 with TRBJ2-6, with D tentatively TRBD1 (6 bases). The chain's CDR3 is CSARERQAPSSGANVLTF. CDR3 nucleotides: TGCAGTGCTAGAGAGCGACAGGCTCCGAGCTCTGGGGCCAACGTCCTGACTTTC.